This TCR beta chain was sequenced during a study of post-analysis software for immune sequencing data. Overall study results and limits: There were a few TRBV segments more frequent in patients than controls, and TRBV5-6, TRBV5-1 and TRBV20-1 were among them.

The TCR beta cDNA libraries contained unique molecular identifiers. Each CDR3 protein is one row after TCRdb ran MiXCR on the PCR reads. The sample contains roughly 700,000 distinct CDR3 sequences, roughly 27% of which appear only once. Deletions cut 6 bases from V and 9 bases from J, with 12 bases between. The CDR3 covers 12 residues. Germline CDR1 is WNHNN and CDR2 is SYGVQD (reference sequence). In this sample, this clonotype turned up a few times. Its antigen is unidentified. This rearrangement joins TRBV10-1 to TRBJ2-1; D is possibly TRBD2 (6 bases). Input material: blood. The receptor was isolated from a girl aged 10-17 years with multiple sclerosis. The DNA for the CDR3 is TGCGCCAGCAGCCGGGACTGGGGTGAGCAGTTCTTC. This gives the protein CASSRDWGEQFF.